This T cell receptor (beta chain) was sequenced during a study of blood T cell repertoires in COVID-19. Study at large: From the United States, Italy and Spain came samples of acute and convalescent COVID-19. T cells, B-cell-depleted T cells, or PBMCs supplied cDNA or gDNA.

Per the study methods: Amplification with reference gene primers provided the estimates of nucleated cell counts. The assay was immunoSEQ multiplex PCR, and TCRdb's table has in-frame clones only and misses some. Clone size and the V and J calls come from that table; the DNA yielded D and trimming. The profile covers 200,000 or so clones, with roughly 87% appearing a single time and 1.9% taken by the ten largest. The V end was cut by 0 bases, the J end by 1 base, with 13 bases between. The CDR3 is 17 amino acids. Germline V lookup: CDR1 MGHRA, CDR2 YSYEKL. The receptor comes from a middle-aged man with active or convalescent COVID-19. The chain carries TRBV4-1 and TRBJ1-5; the D gene is possibly TRBD1 (5 bases). Sequencing input: peripheral blood. The CDR3 spells CASSQEGVGSSNQPQHF. The CDR3 bases are TGCGCCAGCAGCCAAGAGGGGGTCGGGAGCAGCAATCAGCCCCAGCATTTT.